The source of this T cell receptor beta chain is a study of lymphopenia after photon versus proton radiotherapy. Assay: immunoSEQ multiplex PCR; the TCRdb copy retains only in-frame clones and omits some. The sample shows approximately 40,000 clones, around 83% of them seen only once. Overall study results and limits: Authors raise, but do not show, better survival with proton therapy. After the lymphocyte nadir, photon-treated repertoires showed oligoclonal expansion, especially of CD8+ Temra cells.

Note on this clone: The antigen is undetermined.

Per germline, CDR1 MDHEN and CDR2 SYDVKM. The CDR3 length is 13 residues. V dropped 2 bases and J dropped 3 bases, with 6 bases sitting between them. The sample in question was peripheral blood, obtained from a patient treated with proton-based radiotherapy. The chain combines TRBV28 with TRBJ2-3; no clear D gene. This receptor was taken from a woman between 70 and 85 years old with pancreatic cancer. Some clones in this sample may be carry-over from other donors' samples. CDR3 bases: TGTGCCAGCAGTTTACCCCAAACAGATACGCAGTATTTT. Translating it yields CASSLPQTDTQYF.